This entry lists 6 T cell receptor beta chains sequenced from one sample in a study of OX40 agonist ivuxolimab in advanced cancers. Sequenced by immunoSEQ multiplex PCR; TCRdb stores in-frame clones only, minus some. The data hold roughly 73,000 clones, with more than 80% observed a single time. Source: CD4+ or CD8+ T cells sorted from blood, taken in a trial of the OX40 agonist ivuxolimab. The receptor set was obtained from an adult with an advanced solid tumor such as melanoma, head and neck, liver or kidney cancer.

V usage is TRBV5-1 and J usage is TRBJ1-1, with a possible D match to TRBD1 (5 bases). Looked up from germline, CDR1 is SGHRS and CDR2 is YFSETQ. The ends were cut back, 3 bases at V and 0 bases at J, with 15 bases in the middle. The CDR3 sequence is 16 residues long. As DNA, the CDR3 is TGCGCCAGCAGCTCACAAGACAGAAGAATGAACACTGAAGCTTTCTTT. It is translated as CASSSQDRRMNTEAFF.

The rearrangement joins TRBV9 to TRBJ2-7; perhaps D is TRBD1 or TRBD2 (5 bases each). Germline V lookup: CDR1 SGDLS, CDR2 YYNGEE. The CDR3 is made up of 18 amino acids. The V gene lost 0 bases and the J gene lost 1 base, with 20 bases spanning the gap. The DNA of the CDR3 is TGTGCCAGCAGCGTAGGACGGTCAGGGACGGCTATTTCCTACGAGCAGTACTTC. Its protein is CASSVGRSGTAISYEQYF.

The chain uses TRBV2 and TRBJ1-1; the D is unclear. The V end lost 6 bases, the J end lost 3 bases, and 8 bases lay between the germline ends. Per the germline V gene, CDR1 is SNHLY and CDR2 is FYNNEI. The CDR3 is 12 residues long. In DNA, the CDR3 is TGTGCCAGCAGGGTCCGGGACACTGAAGCTTTCTTT. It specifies CASRVRDTEAFF.

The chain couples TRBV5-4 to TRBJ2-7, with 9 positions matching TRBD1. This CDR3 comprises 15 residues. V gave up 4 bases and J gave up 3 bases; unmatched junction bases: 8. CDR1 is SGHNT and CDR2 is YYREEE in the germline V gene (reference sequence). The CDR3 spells CASSKTGTGIYEQYF. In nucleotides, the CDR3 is TGTGCCAGCAGCAAAACCGGGACAGGGATCTACGAGCAGTACTTC.

The CDR3 region is CAISAGGTTDTQYF. In DNA form, the CDR3 reads TGTGCCATCAGTGCGGGGGGGACCACAGATACGCAGTATTTT. The chain recombines TRBV10-3 with TRBJ2-3; 8 bases fit TRBD2. CDR3 length equals 14 residues. J lost 2 bases, V lost 4 bases, and 2 bases had no gene match. Germline CDR1 ENHRY, CDR2 SYGVKD.

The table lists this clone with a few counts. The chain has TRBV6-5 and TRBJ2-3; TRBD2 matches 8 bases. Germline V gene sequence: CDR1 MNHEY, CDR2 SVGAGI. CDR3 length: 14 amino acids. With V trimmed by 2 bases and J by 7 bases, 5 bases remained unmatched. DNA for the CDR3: TGTGCCAGCAGTTACAGCGGGGGTAGAAATACGCAGTATTTT. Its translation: CASSYSGGRNTQYF.